The clone carrying this T cell receptor (beta chain) has more than one count but fewer than ten. The sample is drawn from a study of human T cells and chemical hapten exposure. At the level of the study: Patients, a majority of them female, were diagnosed with alopecia areata, totalis or universalis. Across samples, TCR yields varied, mostly owing to small differences in pooled library volumes.

TCRdb analysed the RACE reads with MiXCR anew, one entry per CDR3 protein. The sample has fewer than 200,000 distinct CDR3 sequences; 28% are singletons. Germline assignment: CDR1 ENHRY and CDR2 SYGVKD. V shed 3 bases, J shed 5 bases, and the junction held 11 bases outside the gene matches. There are 17 residues in the CDR3. This sample's time point: patch test 3, about 24 weeks after DPC sensitization. As for treatment: therapeutic diphenylcyclopropenone sensitization with weekly scalp DPC. The chain links TRBV10-3 to TRBJ2-3; 10 bases map to TRBD2. Sequences were derived from whole blood, sampled in connection with sensitization to the hapten diphenylcyclopropenone (DPC). The clonotype comes from a woman aged 18 to 35 with alopecia areata. Some clones in this sample may be carry-over from other donors' samples. The CDR3 nucleotides are TGTGCCATCAGTGACCCCGCGGCTAGCGGGGGAAGAGATACGCAGTATTTT. Protein: CAISDPAASGGRDTQYF.